The 15 T cell receptor beta chains presented below share a single source sample, sequenced in a study of T cell changes during pregnancy in multiple sclerosis. Here immunoSEQ multiplex PCR was the method, and the copy in TCRdb shows in-frame clones only, minus some. The sample has fewer than 90,000 clones, around 94% seen once. Sequencing used peripheral blood, obtained after pregnancy. The receptors come from a female donor in good health, enrolled as a control in a pregnancy study.

V is TRBV9 and J is TRBJ2-3; unclear D gene. The length of the CDR3 is 12 residues. With 4 bases removed from V and 4 bases from J, the gap between germline ends came to 7 bases. The germline gives CDR1 SGDLS, CDR2 YYNGEE. The CDR3 sequence is CASSYEPDTQYF. The CDR3 DNA reads TGTGCCAGCAGCTACGAGCCAGATACGCAGTATTTT. Complete variable domain (other parts from reference TRBV9 and TRBJ2-3): DSGVTQTPKHLITATGQRVTLRCSPRSGDLSVYWYQQSLDQGLQFLIQYYNGEERAKGNILERFSAQQFPDLHSELNLSSLELGDSALYFCASSYEPDTQYFGPGTRLTVL.

This clone was observed a single time. The J gene is TRBJ1-1, the V gene TRBV28; D possibly corresponds to TRBD1 (5 bases). Germline-derived CDR1 and CDR2 are MDHEN and SYDVKM. CDR3 length: 16 residues. Trimming left V 5 bases short and J 0 bases short, with 16 bases between. The CDR3 spells CASSRQAGNMNTEAFF. In DNA, the CDR3 is TGTGCCAGCAGTCGTCAGGCAGGGAACATGAACACTGAAGCTTTCTTT.

CDR3 bases: TGTGCCAGCAGCTTATTCCGGACTAGCGGGTTGGGAGATACGCAGTATTTT. It yields the protein CASSLFRTSGLGDTQYF. This chain joins TRBV7-2 and TRBJ2-3; 11 nucleotides align to TRBD2. The CDR3 is 17 residues long. J was trimmed by 5 bases and V by 2 bases; bases with no gene match: 9. CDR1 SGHTA and CDR2 FQGNSA come from the germline V gene.

The chain joins TRBV6-5 to TRBJ2-1; 9 nucleotides align to TRBD2. Trimming took 3 bases from V and 5 from J; bases not matched to a gene: 5. The length of the CDR3 is 15 residues. Germline lookup yields CDR1 MNHEY and CDR2 SVGAGI. The CDR3, as DNA: TGTGCCAGCAGTTATGTAGCGGGAGCCCACAATGAGCAGTTCTTC. It translates to CASSYVAGAHNEQFF.

The rearrangement joins TRBV6-1 to TRBJ1-5; no clear D. The CDR3 is 14 amino acids. Germline lookup yields CDR1 MNHNS and CDR2 SASEGT. Trimming removed 1 base at V and 0 bases at J, with 4 bases between. CDR3: CASSEGYSNQPQHF. The CDR3 bases are TGTGCCAGCAGTGAAGGTTATAGCAATCAGCCCCAGCATTTT.

This sequence joins TRBV5-1 and TRBJ1-1; D uncertain. Germline-derived CDR1 and CDR2 are SGHRS and YFSETQ. The V end lost 1 base, the J end lost 5 bases, and 15 bases lay between the germline ends. The CDR3 is made up of 15 amino acids. The CDR3: CASSLYRPSGTEAFF. CDR3 in DNA: TGCGCCAGCAGCTTGTATCGGCCCTCGGGGACTGAAGCTTTCTTT.

The CDR3: CASSLAGGPYEQFF. DNA for the CDR3: TGTGCCAGCTCTCTAGCGGGAGGGCCATATGAGCAGTTCTTC. The chain employs TRBV28 and TRBJ2-1, with 12 bases matching TRBD2. After removal of 8 bases from V and 8 bases from J, the junction contained 7 bases not matched to a gene. This CDR3 is built from 14 residues. CDR1 is MDHEN, CDR2 SYDVKM, per germline.

The chain links TRBV9 to TRBJ2-1; TRBD2 might be the D (6 bases). Trimming pared 0 bases from V and 4 bases from J, leaving 11 bases between. The CDR3 has 15 residues. In germline, CDR1 is SGDLS, CDR2 YYNGEE. The CDR3 DNA reads TGTGCCAGCAGCGTAGGGACTACCTTATACAATGAGCAGTTCTTC. It codes for CASSVGTTLYNEQFF.

The chain couples TRBV6-5 to TRBJ2-3, with D possibly being TRBD1 (6 bases). There are 13 residues in the CDR3. CDR1 and CDR2 from the germline V gene are MNHEY and SVGAGI. With 2 bases removed from V and 6 bases from J, the gap between germline ends came to 9 bases. CDR3 bases: TGTGCCAGCAGTTACAGGGGGATGGATACGCAGTATTTT. Its protein product is CASSYRGMDTQYF.

The chain has TRBV28 and TRBJ2-3, with 8 bases lining up with TRBD2. V lost 1 base, J lost 4 bases, and 7 bases stayed unmatched. Germline V gene lookup returns CDR1 MDHEN and CDR2 SYDVKM. CDR3 length: 16 amino acids. CDR3 nucleotides: TGTGCCAGCAGTTTATCTACGGGAGGGCCAGCAGATACGCAGTATTTT. This translates into CASSLSTGGPADTQYF.

The chain is built from TRBV9 and TRBJ2-2; D is unclear. The germline CDR1 and CDR2 sequences are SGDLS and YYNGEE. V lost 1 base, J lost 3 bases, and 7 bases lay in between. CDR3 length: 14 amino acids. The CDR3 is CASSVRSDTGELFF. CDR3 sequence (DNA): TGTGCCAGCAGCGTAAGAAGCGACACCGGGGAGCTGTTTTTT.

This chain links TRBV30 with TRBJ2-3; TRBD1 matches at 10 bases. This CDR3 contains 15 residues. V gave up 3 bases and J gave up 7 bases; unmatched junction bases: 10. Germline lookup yields CDR1 GTSNPN and CDR2 SVGIG (reference sequence). The CDR3 loop reads CAWSPGTGASNTQYF. In DNA form, the CDR3 reads TGTGCCTGGAGCCCCGGGACAGGGGCCTCGAATACGCAGTATTTT.

The rearrangement joins TRBV28 to TRBJ1-1; D is ambiguous. Trimming shortened V by 7 bases and J by 11 bases, and 17 bases separated the two germline ends. Germline values: CDR1 MDHEN, CDR2 SYDVKM. This CDR3 is built from 12 residues. CDR3 nucleotides: TGTGCCAGCACCCCTGCGGGGAAGGCGGCTTTCTTT. Encoded protein: CASTPAGKAAFF.

This chain uses TRBV19 with TRBJ2-3; D remains unclear. V lost 3 bases and J lost 0, with 10 bases in between. The CDR3 totals 15 residues. CDR1 LNHDA and CDR2 SQIVND come from the germline V gene (reference sequence). CDR3 bases: TGTGCCAGTAGTATTGTTCAGTCTAGCACAGATACGCAGTATTTT. Translation gives CASSIVQSSTDTQYF.

This chain uses TRBV6-5 with TRBJ2-5, with D possibly matching TRBD1 (6 bases). The germline gives CDR1 MNHEY, CDR2 SVGAGI. The V end lost 6 bases, the J end lost 1 base, and 9 bases lay between the germline ends. CDR3 length: 13 residues. CDR3 loop: CASSRDTQETQYF. The DNA of the CDR3 is TGTGCCAGCAGCCGGGACACCCAAGAGACCCAGTACTTC.